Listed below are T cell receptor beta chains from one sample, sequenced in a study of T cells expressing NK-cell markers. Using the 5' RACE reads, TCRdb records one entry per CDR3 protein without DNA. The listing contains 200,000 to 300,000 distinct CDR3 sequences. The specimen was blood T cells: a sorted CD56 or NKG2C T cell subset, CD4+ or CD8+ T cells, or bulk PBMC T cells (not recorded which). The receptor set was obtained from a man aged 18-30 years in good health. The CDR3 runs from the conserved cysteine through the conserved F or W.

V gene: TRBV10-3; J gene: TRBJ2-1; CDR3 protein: CAIRLDRAGGNEQFF
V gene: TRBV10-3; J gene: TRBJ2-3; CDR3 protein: CAISESAGEGPDTQYF
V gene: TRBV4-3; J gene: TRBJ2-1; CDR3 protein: CASSQEDGSGVSEQFF
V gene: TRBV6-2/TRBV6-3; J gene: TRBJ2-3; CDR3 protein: CASSYYRGAANTDTQYF
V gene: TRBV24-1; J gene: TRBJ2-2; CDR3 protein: CATSDYDRGGTGELFF
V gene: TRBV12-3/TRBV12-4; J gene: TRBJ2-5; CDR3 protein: CASSWSSGAGIQYF
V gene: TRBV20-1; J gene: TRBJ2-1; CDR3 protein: CSASRTSGRALGEQFF
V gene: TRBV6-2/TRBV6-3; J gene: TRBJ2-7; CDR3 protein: CASSVGGLRRHYEQYF
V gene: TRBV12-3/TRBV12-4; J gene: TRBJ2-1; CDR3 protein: CASRSRDGDKGQFF
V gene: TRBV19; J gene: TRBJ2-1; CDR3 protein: CASSAGLAGGLNEQFF
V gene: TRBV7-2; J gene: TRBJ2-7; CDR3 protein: CASTLAGTSGYEQYF
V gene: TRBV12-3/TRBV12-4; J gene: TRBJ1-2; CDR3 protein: CASSLALSRQNNYGYTF
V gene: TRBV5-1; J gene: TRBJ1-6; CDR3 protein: CASRGGDGRPLHF
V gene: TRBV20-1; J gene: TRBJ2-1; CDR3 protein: CSASNAGRYDNEQFF
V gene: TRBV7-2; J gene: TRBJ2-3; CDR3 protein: CASATGFRDTQYF
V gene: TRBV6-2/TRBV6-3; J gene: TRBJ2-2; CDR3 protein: CASVTGGPNTGELFF
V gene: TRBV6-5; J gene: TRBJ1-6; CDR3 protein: CASSYSINLNSPLHF
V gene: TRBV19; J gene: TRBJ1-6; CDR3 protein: CASSIWGNNSPLHF
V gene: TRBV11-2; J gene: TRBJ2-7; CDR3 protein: CASSPAPDRNYEQYF
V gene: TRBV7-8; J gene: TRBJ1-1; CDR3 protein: CASSLDGQGAFF
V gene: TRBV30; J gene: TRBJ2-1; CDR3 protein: CAWAGAYNEQFF
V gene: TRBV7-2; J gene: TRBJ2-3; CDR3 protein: CASSLFGTGTDTQYF
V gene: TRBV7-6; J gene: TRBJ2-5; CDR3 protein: CASSLVFSGQPQETQYF
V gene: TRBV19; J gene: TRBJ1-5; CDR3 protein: CASTQRTGARQNQPQHF